Listed below are T cell receptor beta chains from one sample, sequenced in a study of T cell responses to AZD1222 COVID-19 vaccine. TCRdb's copy holds only in-frame clones and misses some; the assay was immunoSEQ multiplex PCR. The repertoire holds approximately 180,000 clones, with 70% to 90% as singletons. Material: peripheral blood, obtained on day 0 of AZD1222 vaccination. Receptors were obtained from an adult in good health. Each CDR3 is given with its conserved first and last residue. Fields, in order: CDR3 protein, CDR3 DNA, D gene, V gene, clone size, J gene. The D gene is left open where the match is weak. Not every row has a clone size; where given, it reads once, few, many or a size class.

CDR3 protein: CASSPGTSYSNQPQHF; CDR3 DNA: TGTGCCAGCAGCCCCGGGACAAGCTATAGCAATCAGCCCCAGCATTTT; D gene: .; V gene: TRBV7-2; clone size: .; J gene: TRBJ1-5
CDR3 protein: CASRADGFYSNQPQHF; CDR3 DNA: TGTGCCAGCAGGGCGGACGGATTTTATAGCAATCAGCCCCAGCATTTT; D gene: .; V gene: TRBV2; clone size: few; J gene: TRBJ1-5
CDR3 protein: CASSSQIPGQGITKLFF; CDR3 DNA: TGTGCCAGCTCATCACAAATCCCGGGACAGGGAATTACCAAACTGTTTTTT; D gene: TRBD1; V gene: TRBV18; clone size: .; J gene: TRBJ1-4
CDR3 protein: CASRNGGGGHSQYF; CDR3 DNA: TGTGCCAGCAGGAACGGAGGCGGGGGGCATTCGCAGTATTTT; D gene: TRBD2; V gene: TRBV27; clone size: .; J gene: TRBJ2-3
CDR3 protein: CASSWGTANTGELFF; CDR3 DNA: TGTGCCAGTAGTTGGGGGACAGCGAACACCGGGGAGCTGTTTTTT; D gene: TRBD1; V gene: TRBV19; clone size: .; J gene: TRBJ2-2
CDR3 protein: CASTAGGSYNEQFF; CDR3 DNA: TGTGCCAGTACAGCAGGGGGGTCCTACAATGAGCAGTTCTTC; D gene: .; V gene: TRBV19; clone size: .; J gene: TRBJ2-1
CDR3 protein: CASQHGTSVRGGELFF; CDR3 DNA: TGTGCCAGCCAACACGGGACTAGCGTACGGGGCGGGGAGCTGTTTTTT; D gene: TRBD2; V gene: TRBV27; clone size: .; J gene: TRBJ2-2
CDR3 protein: CASSLATGGWYGYTF; CDR3 DNA: TGTGCCAGCAGCTTGGCCACAGGGGGCTGGTATGGCTACACCTTC; D gene: TRBD1; V gene: TRBV5-4; clone size: .; J gene: TRBJ1-2
CDR3 protein: CASSPRRQENSNEKLFF; CDR3 DNA: TGTGCCAGCAGCCCACGTAGACAGGAGAACTCTAATGAAAAACTGTTTTTT; D gene: .; V gene: TRBV9; clone size: .; J gene: TRBJ1-4
CDR3 protein: CASSGYRGNTEAFF; CDR3 DNA: TGTGCCAGCAGTGGATACAGGGGGAACACTGAAGCTTTCTTT; D gene: TRBD1; V gene: TRBV28; clone size: few; J gene: TRBJ1-1
CDR3 protein: CASSLGPGVTNTEAFF; CDR3 DNA: TGTGCCAGCAGCTTAGGGCCCGGGGTGACGAACACTGAAGCTTTCTTT; D gene: .; V gene: TRBV5-5; clone size: .; J gene: TRBJ1-1
CDR3 protein: CASSRANQPQHF; CDR3 DNA: TGTGCCAGCAGCCGAGCAAATCAGCCCCAGCATTTT; D gene: .; V gene: TRBV3-1/TRBV3-2; clone size: once; J gene: TRBJ1-5
CDR3 protein: CASSLGGRGRGTGNTIYF; CDR3 DNA: TGTGCCAGCAGTTTAGGGGGCAGGGGGCGCGGAACTGGAAACACCATATATTTT; D gene: TRBD1; V gene: TRBV28; clone size: .; J gene: TRBJ1-3
CDR3 protein: CASSSPASGRANEQFF; CDR3 DNA: TGTGCCAGCAGTTCCCCTGCTAGCGGGAGGGCCAATGAGCAGTTCTTC; D gene: TRBD2; V gene: TRBV28; clone size: .; J gene: TRBJ2-1
CDR3 protein: CASSRDSLTYGYTF; CDR3 DNA: TGTGCCAGCAGCCGGGACAGTCTAACCTATGGCTACACCTTC; D gene: TRBD1; V gene: TRBV28; clone size: .; J gene: TRBJ1-2
CDR3 protein: CASRGTGAGYGYTF; CDR3 DNA: TGTGCCAGCAGAGGGACAGGGGCGGGCTATGGCTACACCTTC; D gene: TRBD1; V gene: TRBV6-5; clone size: .; J gene: TRBJ1-2
CDR3 protein: CASSASGTLETQYF; CDR3 DNA: TGTGCCAGCAGTGCATCCGGGACCTTAGAGACCCAGTACTTC; D gene: .; V gene: TRBV25-1; clone size: .; J gene: TRBJ2-5
CDR3 protein: CAWRRTGRNEKLFF; CDR3 DNA: TGTGCCTGGAGACGGACAGGCAGAAATGAAAAACTGTTTTTT; D gene: TRBD1; V gene: TRBV30; clone size: .; J gene: TRBJ1-4
CDR3 protein: CASSFSPDRGAYEQYF; CDR3 DNA: TGTGCCAGCAGCTTTTCACCCGACAGGGGCGCCTACGAGCAGTACTTC; D gene: TRBD1; V gene: TRBV11-2; clone size: .; J gene: TRBJ2-7
CDR3 protein: CASTAREGNEQFF; CDR3 DNA: TGTGCCAGTACCGCGAGGGAGGGGAATGAGCAGTTCTTC; D gene: TRBD2; V gene: TRBV19; clone size: few; J gene: TRBJ2-1
CDR3 protein: CASSYSRGGNTEAFF; CDR3 DNA: TGTGCCAGCAGTTACTCGCGGGGGGGGAACACTGAAGCTTTCTTT; D gene: .; V gene: TRBV6-5; clone size: .; J gene: TRBJ1-1
CDR3 protein: CASSPTGKLSNTEAFF; CDR3 DNA: TGTGCCAGCTCACCAACAGGGAAACTCTCGAACACTGAAGCTTTCTTT; D gene: .; V gene: TRBV18; clone size: .; J gene: TRBJ1-1
CDR3 protein: CASRVGALDYGYTF; CDR3 DNA: TGTGCCAGCCGTGTTGGGGCGCTGGACTATGGCTACACCTTC; D gene: .; V gene: TRBV28; clone size: once; J gene: TRBJ1-2
CDR3 protein: CASSWGSSEAFF; CDR3 DNA: TGTGCCAGCAGTTGGGGATCTTCTGAAGCTTTCTTT; D gene: .; V gene: TRBV28; clone size: .; J gene: TRBJ1-1
CDR3 protein: CATSDTGSYNEQFF; CDR3 DNA: TGTGCCACCAGTGACACCGGGAGTTACAATGAGCAGTTCTTC; D gene: .; V gene: TRBV24-1; clone size: .; J gene: TRBJ2-1
CDR3 protein: CASRGFRRGAYGYTF; CDR3 DNA: TGCGCCAGCAGGGGTTTCCGCAGGGGTGCCTATGGCTACACCTTC; D gene: .; V gene: TRBV5-1; clone size: .; J gene: TRBJ1-2
CDR3 protein: CASSPRAGAGLYGYTF; CDR3 DNA: TGTGCCAGCAGCCCCCGAGCGGGAGCAGGGCTATATGGCTACACCTTC; D gene: .; V gene: TRBV9; clone size: .; J gene: TRBJ1-2